This passage covers 10 T cell receptor beta chains from one sample sequenced in a study of blood T cell repertoires in COVID-19. TCRdb keeps only in-frame clones here, not all; method: immunoSEQ multiplex PCR. This table holds 25,000 to 35,000 clones, roughly 87% found once. The sequencing sample was made of peripheral blood. These receptor sequences come from a human donor in a cohort sampled during active COVID-19.

The chain uses TRBV7-9 and TRBJ1-6; possibly TRBD1 for D (5 bases). Germline values: CDR1 SEHNR, CDR2 FQNEAQ (reference sequence). The CDR3 runs to 15 residues. V lost 2 bases and J 6 bases, leaving 11 bases between the germline ends. CDR3 bases: TGTGCCAGCAGCTTACAAGTACAGGCTAATTCACCCCTCCACTTT. Amino acids: CASSLQVQANSPLHF.

The chain links TRBV4-1 to TRBJ1-6, with TRBD1 identical over 7 bases. Per germline, CDR1 MGHRA and CDR2 YSYEKL. The CDR3 runs to 15 residues. After removal of 4 bases from V and 5 bases from J, the junction contained 5 bases not matched to a gene. DNA for the CDR3: TGCGCCAGCAGCCCTCGGGACAGAGATAATTCACCCCTCCACTTT. Translation: CASSPRDRDNSPLHF.

CDR3 DNA sequence: TGTGCCAGCAGCCGTTTGACGGGGAGTTACAATGAGCAGTTCTTC. Its protein product is CASSRLTGSYNEQFF. This sequence joins TRBV14 and TRBJ2-1, with D tentatively TRBD2 (5 bases). The CDR3 has 15 amino acids. Germline values: CDR1 SGHDN, CDR2 FVKESK. Trimming took off 4 bases at V and 4 bases at J, with 14 bases between the two ends.

The gene calls are TRBV27 and TRBJ1-5; no definite D call. The CDR3 sequence is 15 residues long. Trimming took off 6 bases at V and 1 base at J, with 13 bases between the two ends. Germline CDR1 is MNHEY and CDR2 is SMNVEV (reference sequence). CDR3 protein: CASSYAINSNQPQHF. The CDR3 nucleotides read TGTGCCAGCAGCTACGCAATAAACAGCAATCAGCCCCAGCATTTT.

The chain recombines TRBV6-6 with TRBJ1-5; D ambiguous. Germline CDR1 reads MNHNY; CDR2 reads SVGAGI (reference sequence). The ends were cut back, 10 bases at V and 0 bases at J, with 16 bases in the middle. This CDR3 comprises 15 residues. The CDR3 DNA is TGTGCCACCTGGGCACAATACGATAGCAATCAGCCCCAGCATTTT. This translates into CATWAQYDSNQPQHF.

The J gene is TRBJ2-1, the V gene TRBV7-2; tentatively, D is TRBD2 (6 bases). V lost 3 bases and J 8 bases, leaving 17 bases between the germline ends. The CDR3 extends over 15 amino acids. Germline CDR1 SGHTA, CDR2 FQGNSA. The CDR3: CASSFGAEGTYEQFF. DNA for the CDR3: TGTGCCAGCAGCTTCGGAGCGGAGGGGACGTATGAGCAGTTCTTC.

The table lists this clone with a few counts. J is TRBJ2-7 and V is TRBV7-9, with D hard to call. The germline V and J ends were trimmed by 1 base and 3 bases, with 4 bases remaining between them. Germline assignment: CDR1 SEHNR and CDR2 FQNEAQ (reference sequence). CDR3 length: 12 amino acids. CDR3 loop: CASSLVLYEQYF. The DNA for the CDR3 is TGTGCCAGCAGCTTAGTTCTCTACGAGCAGTACTTC.

The rearrangement joins TRBV11-2 to TRBJ1-4, with D tentatively TRBD1 (6 bases). The CDR3 is 14 residues long. The germline V and J ends were trimmed by 5 bases and 7 bases, with 14 bases remaining between them. The germline gives CDR1 SGHAT, CDR2 FQNNGV. The CDR3 loop reads CASSQQGSGEKLFF. The CDR3 DNA reads as TGTGCCAGCAGCCAACAGGGTTCCGGTGAAAAACTGTTTTTT.

This chain joins TRBV6-6 and TRBJ1-1; D remains ambiguous. This CDR3 has 16 amino acids. The V and J ends lost 4 bases and 4 bases respectively, with 19 bases between them. CDR1 and CDR2 from the germline V gene are MNHNY and SVGAGI (reference sequence). The CDR3 region has the DNA TGTGCCAGCAGTTCCTATGTACGGGTAGAAAGCACTGAAGCTTTCTTT. Translating gives CASSSYVRVESTEAFF.

The chain combines TRBV5-1 with TRBJ2-7; unclear D gene. CDR3 length: 14 residues. V was shortened by 0 bases and J by 0 bases, with 7 bases between the two germline ends. Germline CDR1 reads SGHRS; CDR2 reads YFSETQ. The CDR3 region is CASSLGGSSYEQYF. CDR3 nucleotide sequence: TGCGCCAGCAGCTTGGGCGGCAGCTCCTACGAGCAGTACTTC.